This T cell receptor beta chain was captured in a study of OX40 agonist ivuxolimab in advanced cancers. About the investigation overall: Ivuxolimab was an agonistic, fully human IgG2 monoclonal antibody directed against OX40 (CD134), a costimulatory receptor. Partial responses were achieved by three dose-escalation patients, of whom one had hepatocellular carcinoma and two had cutaneous melanoma. Of the approximately 50 dose-escalation patients, hepatocellular carcinoma was present in approximately 20, melanoma in roughly 15, renal cell carcinoma in 9 and head and neck cancer in 9. Intravenous ivuxolimab was administered to patients every 2 weeks at six dose levels: 0.01, 0.1, 0.3, 1.5, 3 and 10 mg/kg. The purpose of peripheral TCRbeta sequencing was to test whether ivuxolimab changed TCR sequence diversity and led to clonal T-cell expansion. The paper covers the monotherapy dose-escalation part of the phase I ivuxolimab trial, which included N of about 50 patients. In the dose-escalation cohort, 82.7% of patients were male, and the mean age was about 55 years, with a range of roughly 20 to 80. Patients were allowed to have had prior anti-PD-1, anti-PD-L1 or anti-CTLA-4 therapy, and more than 35% of the dose-escalation patients had been treated with checkpoint inhibitors. What the study reported, not specific to this receptor: Partial responders in the 0.1-3.0 mg/kg groups had among the lowest normalized peripheral clonal expansion, especially among CD8+ T cells. The antigen specificity of the peripheral T cells that underwent clonal expansion was not determined. After ivuxolimab, expanded clones were on average more numerous among CD8+ T cells than among CD4+ T cells. Low levels of normalized T-cell clonal expansion were also seen in some patients who did not respond. At doses from 0.1 to 3.0 mg/kg, clonal expansion was seen in both CD4+ and CD8+ blood T cells between baseline and week 6.

Including cysteine and phenylalanine, the CDR3 has 14 amino acids. The kept DNA is CDR3 alone, 42 bases in frame from the first base. Reading the germline V gene gives CDR1 SGDLS and CDR2 YYNGEE. V was cut back by 1 base and J by 2 bases, leaving a gap of 8 bases between them. Genomic DNA was extracted from sorted cells for sequencing of the TCRbeta CDR3 region. The immunoSEQ Assay was used for sequencing of TCRbeta CDR3 regions. TCRdb took this table from immuneACCESS and kept in-frame rearrangements with V and J called. Such tables lack part of the clones; where checked against another copy, unresolved V genes explain under half of the gap, and the rest is unexplained. The sample data list fewer than 80,000 clones, and about 91% of these were observed just once. Approximately 0.5% of the sample belongs to the ten largest clones. The trial excluded patients who had a history of autoimmune disease or were on systemic immunosuppression. Peripheral blood for TCR sequencing was collected from all dose cohorts at baseline, on cycle 4 day 1, and on cycle 7 day 1. Samples were obtained from an open-label, multicenter, first-in-human phase I dose-escalation trial of ivuxolimab. Adults with locally advanced or metastatic melanoma, renal cell carcinoma, hepatocellular carcinoma or head and neck squamous cell carcinoma were enrolled in the trial. Before TCR sequencing, CD4+ T cells and CD8+ T cells from peripheral blood were sorted into separate populations.

Remarks on this clone: No antigen is known for it. Qualities for individual bases were not recorded, and no much larger clone is one base off.

The receptor was isolated from an adult with an advanced solid tumor such as melanoma, head and neck, liver or kidney cancer. Recombination linked TRBV9 to TRBJ2-3; tentative D gene TRBD2, with 5 bases matching. The material was CD4+ or CD8+ T cells sorted from blood, obtained in a trial of the OX40 agonist ivuxolimab. For the CDR3, the sequence is CASSVRGYTDTQYF. The DNA reads TGTGCCAGCAGCGTACGGGGATACACAGATACGCAGTATTTT.